Reported below is one T cell receptor beta chain. Libraries were prepared by immunoSEQ multiplex PCR; TCRdb keeps only in-frame clonotypes and omits some of them. The table lists over a million clones, approximately 80% of them singletons. The sample belongs to a study of shared clonotypes between healthy human individuals. Germline CDR1 reads SGHNT; CDR2 reads YYREEE (reference sequence). V lost 3 bases to trimming and J lost 3 bases, with 14 bases between them. The CDR3 consists of 15 residues. Sequencing used memory CD4+ T cells from PBMCs. Subset meaning: CD45RA-negative fraction. This sequence joins TRBV5-4 and TRBJ2-3; D uncertain. This clonotype was obtained from a man aged 18 to 29 in good health. Some clones in this sample may be carry-over from other donors' samples. The CDR3 sequence is CASSSGGGLTDTQYF. The CDR3 bases are TGTGCCAGCAGCTCGGGTGGTGGTTTGACAGATACGCAGTATTTT. The variable domain in full, with the rest retrieved from reference TRBV5-4 and TRBJ2-3, is ETGVTQSPTHLIKTRGQQVTLRCSSQSGHNTVSWYQQALGQGPQFIFQYYREEENGRGNFPPRFSGLQFPNYSSELNVNALELDDSALYLCASSSGGGLTDTQYFGPGTRLTVL.